A single sample is the source of the 25 T cell receptor beta chains below, sequenced in a study of T cells in localized non-small cell lung cancer. Measured with immunoSEQ multiplex PCR; TCRdb has only the in-frame clones, and not every one. The table lists 40,000 or so clones, roughly 82% of them singletons, with 15% to 20% in the top ten. The sequencing used peripheral blood, collected before any cancer treatment. These receptor sequences come from a male donor at least 60 years old with stage III squamous cell lung carcinoma.

This rearrangement joins TRBV4-1 to TRBJ2-1; 9 bases are a match to TRBD1. The ends lost 3 bases at V and 3 bases at J; junction bases unmatched: 3. This CDR3 spans 15 amino acids. Per germline, CDR1 MGHRA and CDR2 YSYEKL. The CDR3 is CASSHPGQGYNEQFF. The CDR3, as DNA: TGCGCCAGCAGCCACCCGGGACAGGGCTACAATGAGCAGTTCTTC.

V is TRBV10-3 and J is TRBJ2-2; D is unresolved. In germline, CDR1 is ENHRY, CDR2 SYGVKD. The CDR3 has 15 amino acids. Deletions cut 3 bases from V and 1 base from J, with 9 bases between. The CDR3 spells CAISELAGNTGELFF. CDR3 nucleotides: TGTGCCATCAGTGAACTCGCTGGGAACACCGGGGAGCTGTTTTTT.

This rearrangement joins TRBV5-1 to TRBJ2-5, with D possibly being TRBD2 (6 bases). V was shortened by 5 bases and J by 0 bases, with 11 bases between the two germline ends. There are 14 residues in the CDR3. The germline CDR1 and CDR2 sequences are SGHRS and YFSETQ. The CDR3 nucleotides are TGCGCCAGCAGAATCGGACTACACCAAGAGACCCAGTACTTC. It is translated as CASRIGLHQETQYF.

Points on this clone: Compared with germline, one end of the junction differs, possibly owing to a read error. V gene TRBV5-4 combines with J gene TRBJ1-3, with 8 bases fitting TRBD1. CDR1 is SGHNT and CDR2 is YYREEE in the germline V gene (reference sequence). The CDR3 runs to 17 residues. The CDR3 bases are TGTGCCAGCAGCCCCGGTACCGGGACAGGCTCTCGAAACACCATATATTTT. Protein product: CASSPGTGTGSRNTIYF.

This sequence joins TRBV20-1 and TRBJ1-1; the D gene is possibly TRBD1 (5 bases). V was trimmed by 6 bases and J by 5 bases, leaving 7 bases between them. CDR1 is DFQATT and CDR2 is SNEGSKA in the germline V gene (reference sequence). The CDR3 has 10 residues. The CDR3 DNA sequence: TGCAGTGCGGGGCGGACTGAAGCTTTCTTT. Residues: CSAGRTEAFF.

CDR3 region: CASSYTGELFF. The CDR3 DNA sequence: TGTGCCAGCAGTTACACCGGGGAGCTGTTTTTT. The J gene is TRBJ2-2, the V gene TRBV2; D gene uncertain. Germline loops: CDR1 SNHLY, CDR2 FYNNEI. The CDR3 is made up of 11 amino acids. The V end lost 5 bases, the J end lost 3 bases, and 1 base lay between the germline ends.

This chain uses TRBV7-7 with TRBJ2-1; 10 bases line up with TRBD2. Germline V gene lookup returns CDR1 SSHAT and CDR2 FNYEAQ (reference sequence). CDR3 length: 16 amino acids. Trimming took 1 base from V and 7 from J; bases not matched to a gene: 7. The CDR3 nucleotides read TGTGCCAGCAGCTTAGATAGCGGGGGGCCGTATAATGAGCAGTTCTTC. This gives the protein CASSLDSGGPYNEQFF.

The rearrangement uses TRBV7-2 and TRBJ1-1; TRBD1 matches at 9 bases. This CDR3 region has 15 residues. The V segment lost 5 bases and the J segment 5 bases; nucleotides outside the gene matches: 9. CDR1 SGHTA and CDR2 FQGNSA come from the germline V gene. The CDR3 DNA follows: TGTGCCAGCAGCCCGAACACAGGGGGCGCGACTGAAGCTTTCTTT. This gives the protein CASSPNTGGATEAFF.

CDR3 sequence reads: CASSLRGLRGSETQYF. The CDR3 DNA reads as TGTGCCAGCAGCTTAAGGGGGCTCAGGGGCTCAGAGACCCAGTACTTC. The rearrangement uses TRBV5-4 and TRBJ2-5; 7 bases match TRBD1. V lost 2 bases, J lost 4 bases, and 11 bases stayed unmatched. Looked up from germline, CDR1 is SGHNT and CDR2 is YYREEE (reference sequence). The CDR3 is 16 residues long. Filled out from reference TRBV5-4 and TRBJ2-5, the complete variable domain reads ETGVTQSPTHLIKTRGQQVTLRCSSQSGHNTVSWYQQALGQGPQFIFQYYREEENGRGNFPPRFSGLQFPNYSSELNVNALELDDSALYLCASSLRGLRGSETQYFGPGTRLLVL.

V usage is TRBV6-1 and J usage is TRBJ1-1; D is unresolved. The CDR3 is 14 residues long. Germline V gives CDR1 MNHNS, CDR2 SASEGT. Between the trimmed V and J ends, which lost 6 bases and 4 bases, there was a span of 15 bases. The CDR3 loop is CASSSERVGTEAFF. The CDR3 DNA reads as TGTGCCAGCAGCTCCGAGAGGGTGGGCACTGAAGCTTTCTTT.

The genes are TRBV5-4 and TRBJ2-7, with unresolved D. Trimming stripped 4 bases from V and 0 bases from J, with 14 bases between. The germline V gene has CDR1 SGHNT and CDR2 YYREEE (reference sequence). The CDR3 spans 15 residues. The CDR3 region has the DNA TGTGCCAGCAGCCACCGTGACGGAAGCTCCTACGAGCAGTACTTC. Its translation: CASSHRDGSSYEQYF.

This clone was counted only a few times. This rearrangement joins TRBV5-4 to TRBJ2-1, with D possibly being TRBD2 (7 bases). The CDR3 is 16 residues long. CDR1 is SGHNT and CDR2 is YYREEE in the germline V gene (reference sequence). Trimming pared 0 bases from V and 6 bases from J, leaving 16 bases between. CDR3 residues: CASSLARTRGANEQFF. CDR3 bases: TGTGCCAGCAGCTTGGCCAGGACTAGGGGGGCCAATGAGCAGTTCTTC.

This chain joins TRBV10-3 and TRBJ1-6; D call uncertain. CDR3 size: 13 residues. Germline V gene sequence: CDR1 ENHRY, CDR2 SYGVKD. V dropped 2 bases and J dropped 7 bases, with 6 bases sitting between them. CDR3 in DNA: TGTGCCATCAGTGAGGTCATGAATTCACCCCTCCACTTT. This sequence encodes CAISEVMNSPLHF.

This sequence joins TRBV6-1 and TRBJ2-1, with 10 bases identical to TRBD2. Germline CDR1 is MNHNS and CDR2 is SASEGT. After removal of 3 bases from V and 0 bases from J, the junction contained 11 bases not matched to a gene. The CDR3 extends over 19 amino acids. Here the CDR3 reads CASSEGGGSGRSSYNEQFF. The CDR3 DNA sequence: TGTGCCAGCAGTGAGGGCGGAGGTAGCGGGAGGAGCTCCTACAATGAGCAGTTCTTC.

The chain has TRBV7-3 and TRBJ1-6; D possibly corresponds to TRBD1 (6 bases). The CDR3 is 15 residues long. Germline V CDR1 and CDR2: SGHTA, FQGTGA. V was pared by 6 bases and J by 10 bases, with 19 bases between. This CDR3 reads CASSRDSNQGSPLHF. As DNA, the CDR3 is TGTGCCAGCAGTCGGGACTCCAATCAGGGGTCACCCCTCCACTTT. The variable domain in full, completed from reference TRBV7-3 and TRBJ1-6, reads GAGVSQTPSNKVTEKGKYVELRCDPISGHTALYWYRQSLGQGPEFLIYFQGTGAADDSGLPNDRFFAVRPEGSVSTLKIQRTERGDSAVYLCASSRDSNQGSPLHFGNGTRLTVT.

The rearrangement joins TRBV7-9 to TRBJ1-3; D unresolved. CDR1 is SEHNR and CDR2 is FQNEAQ in the germline V gene (reference sequence). The CDR3 is 14 amino acids. With 0 bases removed from V and 2 bases from J, the gap between germline ends came to 5 bases. The CDR3: CASSLAGTGNTIYF. CDR3 sequence (DNA): TGTGCCAGCAGCTTAGCCGGGACTGGAAACACCATATATTTT.

The rearrangement links TRBV7-9 to TRBJ2-1; D may be TRBD1 or TRBD2 (5 bases each). This CDR3 is 12 amino acids long. CDR1 SEHNR and CDR2 FQNEAQ come from the germline V gene (reference sequence). The V gene lost 8 bases and the J gene lost 10 bases, with 15 bases spanning the gap. CDR3: CASLRGEREQFF. CDR3 DNA sequence: TGTGCCAGCCTTAGAGGGGAAAGGGAGCAGTTCTTC.

DNA for the CDR3: TGTGCCAGCAGTGAGTCTAAACAGAAATCCTACGAGCAGTACTTC. It encodes CASSESKQKSYEQYF. V gene TRBV2 combines with J gene TRBJ2-7, with D unresolved. The CDR3 length is 15 residues. Germline loops: CDR1 SNHLY, CDR2 FYNNEI. Trimming shortened V by 3 bases and J by 1 base, and 13 bases separated the two germline ends.

The chain couples TRBV5-1 to TRBJ1-1; D might be TRBD1 (5 bases). CDR1 is SGHRS and CDR2 is YFSETQ in the germline V gene. Trimming removed 1 base at V and 1 base at J, with 11 bases between. CDR3 length: 15 residues. The CDR3 region is CASSLSGQENTEAFF. CDR3 coding DNA: TGCGCCAGCAGCTTGTCGGGGCAGGAGAACACTGAAGCTTTCTTT.

The rearrangement joins TRBV5-1 to TRBJ2-3; 15 bases match TRBD2. The CDR3 is made up of 16 amino acids. V dropped 4 bases and J dropped 3; count of bases not matched to a gene: 3. Germline lookup yields CDR1 SGHRS and CDR2 YFSETQ. The CDR3, as DNA: TGCGCCAGCAGCACAGGGACTAGCGGGGGGACAGATACGCAGTATTTT. Encoded protein: CASSTGTSGGTDTQYF.

The V gene is TRBV27, the J gene TRBJ1-1; no firm D call. V lost 4 bases and J 0 bases, leaving 6 bases between the germline ends. Per the germline V gene, CDR1 is MNHEY and CDR2 is SMNVEV (reference sequence). This CDR3 is built from 13 residues. CDR3 loop: CASSSQMNTEAFF. The CDR3 DNA is TGTGCCAGCAGTTCACAGATGAACACTGAAGCTTTCTTT.

The rearrangement uses TRBV5-1 and TRBJ1-4; the D is unclear. Trimming left V 4 bases short and J 4 bases short, with 8 bases between. The CDR3 is made up of 13 amino acids. Germline V CDR1 and CDR2: SGHRS, YFSETQ. The CDR3 sequence is CASSPNLNEKLFF. The CDR3 nucleotides are TGCGCCAGCAGCCCGAACCTTAATGAAAAACTGTTTTTT.

This clone was found once. The chain is built from TRBV5-1 and TRBJ1-1; the match to TRBD1 covers 8 bases. The CDR3 consists of 15 residues. Trimming at V came to 0 bases and at J to 5 bases, leaving 6 bases not matched to a gene. The germline V gene encodes CDR1 SGHRS and CDR2 YFSETQ. The CDR3 here is CASSLARQGATEAFF. DNA of the CDR3: TGCGCCAGCAGCTTGGCCCGGCAGGGGGCGACTGAAGCTTTCTTT.

The rearrangement joins TRBV7-2 to TRBJ1-2; D perhaps matches TRBD1 (5 bases). Deletions cut 4 bases from V and 8 bases from J, with 11 bases between. The germline V gene has CDR1 SGHTA and CDR2 FQGNSA. The CDR3 spans 12 residues. The CDR3 DNA reads TGTGCCAGCAGCTCCCAGGGATTCGGCTACACCTTC. It specifies CASSSQGFGYTF.

As concerns this clone: The junction shows a germline mismatch at one end, possibly a read error. The chain joins TRBV7-8 to TRBJ1-1; the D is unclear. CDR1 is SGHVS and CDR2 is FQNEAQ in the germline V gene. This CDR3 contains 15 residues. This CDR3 is CASSLTGRKNTETFF. DNA for the CDR3: TGTGCCAGCAGCTTAACCGGAAGGAAGAACACTGAAACTTTCTTT.